This is a list of T cell receptor beta chains from one sample in a study of shared clonotypes between healthy human individuals. The repertoire was sequenced with immunoSEQ multiplex PCR; TCRdb's copy has only in-frame clones and lacks some. The sample has some 2,000,000 clones; 85% to 95% are singletons. The sequencing sample was made of naive CD4+ T cells sorted from blood. The receptors were gathered from a man aged 18 to 35 in good health. The CDR3 runs from the conserved cysteine through the conserved F or W. The order of the fields is J gene, D gene, clone size, V gene, CDR3 DNA, CDR3 protein. A D gene is named only where the DNA matches it firmly. For some rows the clone size is stated as once, few or many, or as a class when expanded; others skip it.

J gene: TRBJ2-7
D gene: TRBD2
clone size: -
V gene: TRBV10-3
CDR3 DNA: TGTGCCATCAGTGATTCAGCGGGGGCAACCTACGAGCAGTACTTC
CDR3 protein: CAISDSAGATYEQYF

J gene: TRBJ1-4
D gene: TRBD1
clone size: -
V gene: TRBV5-6
CDR3 DNA: TGTGCCAGCAGCTTGGTACAGGGGGGGAATGAAAAACTGTTTTTT
CDR3 protein: CASSLVQGGNEKLFF

J gene: TRBJ2-5
D gene: TRBD1
clone size: -
V gene: TRBV5-1
CDR3 DNA: TGCGCCAGCAGCTTGATGTCGGGACAGCAAGAGACCCAGTACTTC
CDR3 protein: CASSLMSGQQETQYF

J gene: TRBJ1-3
D gene: -
clone size: -
V gene: TRBV10-3
CDR3 DNA: TGTGCCATTAGCGGGGGCGGAAACTCTGGAAACACCATATATTTT
CDR3 protein: CAISGGGNSGNTIYF

J gene: TRBJ2-7
D gene: -
clone size: -
V gene: TRBV5-4
CDR3 DNA: TGTGCCAGCAGCTCCGTTGGTGGGGGGTACCCCTACGAGCAGTACTTC
CDR3 protein: CASSSVGGGYPYEQYF

J gene: TRBJ1-1
D gene: -
clone size: once
V gene: TRBV12-5
CDR3 DNA: TGTGCTAGTGGACCCGACAGGACTGAAGCTTTCTTT
CDR3 protein: CASGPDRTEAFF

J gene: TRBJ2-5
D gene: -
clone size: -
V gene: TRBV5-1
CDR3 DNA: TGCGCCAGCAGCCCTCCGGGCACTGAAGAGACCCAGTACTTC
CDR3 protein: CASSPPGTEETQYF

J gene: TRBJ1-1
D gene: -
clone size: -
V gene: TRBV4-3
CDR3 DNA: TGCGCCAGCAGCCAAGTTCAGGGAATTGAAGCTTTCTTT
CDR3 protein: CASSQVQGIEAFF

J gene: TRBJ1-2
D gene: TRBD1
clone size: -
V gene: TRBV7-9
CDR3 DNA: TGTGCCAGCAGCTTCGAAGGGACAGGGGATGGCTACACCTTC
CDR3 protein: CASSFEGTGDGYTF

J gene: TRBJ2-1
D gene: TRBD1
clone size: -
V gene: TRBV5-4
CDR3 DNA: TGTGCCAGCAGCTTAGACGGACAGGGGAACAATGAGCAGTTCTTC
CDR3 protein: CASSLDGQGNNEQFF

J gene: TRBJ2-2
D gene: -
clone size: -
V gene: TRBV30
CDR3 DNA: TGTGCCTGGAGTGTAGAGGGTTACGCCGGGGAGCTGTTTTTT
CDR3 protein: CAWSVEGYAGELFF